These 27 T cell receptor beta chains share one sample of origin, sequenced in a study of blood T cells in healthy people across ages (dated by TCRdb to the mid-2010s). Receptors were amplified or captured by 5' RACE. Reads for this sample came from an Illumina HiSeq 2500. A second PCR of roughly 6 to 11 cycles was run with a J-beta primer mix and a sample-barcoded 5' primer. TCRdb passed the public sequencing reads through fastp at Q25 and MiXCR, retaining productive beta sequences. One record per CDR3 amino acid sequence lists the most common genes and DNA. Here the sample has under 2 million distinct CDR3 sequences; roughly 32% occur a single time. In total, the top ten clones hold roughly 12% of the sample. Sequenced: blood. These receptors came from a woman aged 30 to 39 in good health.

This clonotype has only a few counts. The chain employs TRBV20-1 and TRBJ2-3; 9 nucleotides align to TRBD2. The V gene end was trimmed by 2 bases and the J gene end by 2 bases; junction bases not matched to a gene: 8. CDR1 is DFQATT, CDR2 SNEGSKA, per germline (reference sequence). The CDR3 sequence is 16 residues long. The CDR3 DNA sequence: TGCAGTGCTAGAAGAGGAGCGGGGGGACTCACAGATACGCAGTATTTT. It specifies CSARRGAGGLTDTQYF.

The chain combines TRBV10-2 with TRBJ2-7; D might be TRBD1 (6 bases). V shed 3 bases and J shed 2 bases, with 11 bases lying between them. This CDR3 spans 14 amino acids. The germline gives CDR1 WSHSY, CDR2 SAAADI. The CDR3 here is CASSDGGQPYEQYF. Here the CDR3 DNA reads TGCGCCAGCAGTGATGGGGGCCAACCCTACGAGCAGTACTTC.

This clonotype was detected only a few times. This chain connects TRBV20-1 to TRBJ2-3; 8 bases are shared with TRBD1. Germline V gives CDR1 DFQATT, CDR2 SNEGSKA (reference sequence). The CDR3 consists of 14 residues. Losses at the gene ends were 6 bases for V and 2 bases for J; bases not matched to a gene: 7. CDR3 coding DNA: TGCAGTGCCTTATACAGGGGGTCCACAGATACGCAGTATTTT. Encoded protein: CSALYRGSTDTQYF.

This clonotype came up a few times. The chain recombines TRBV6-2 or TRBV6-3 with TRBJ2-1, with 12 positions matching TRBD2. This CDR3 region has 17 residues. V dropped 6 bases and J dropped 5; count of bases not matched to a gene: 11. In germline, CDR1 is MNHEY, CDR2 SVGEGT. The CDR3 DNA follows: TGTGCCAGCAGCCTACGGGGGACTAGCGGGCTAAACAATGAGCAGTTCTTC. It is translated as CASSLRGTSGLNNEQFF.

The CDR3 nucleotides read TGTGCCAGCACCCAAGGGACTAGCGGGAGAGAAGAGCAGTTCTTC. Amino acid sequence: CASTQGTSGREEQFF. This chain connects TRBV27 to TRBJ2-1; 14 bases map to TRBD2. Germline V lookup: CDR1 MNHEY, CDR2 SMNVEV (reference sequence). The CDR3 sequence is 15 residues long. Losses at the gene ends were 7 bases for V and 10 bases for J; bases not matched to a gene: 9.

This clonotype occurred once. Written as DNA, the CDR3 is TGTGCCGGCCGATGGACAGGAGAAGAGACCCAGTACTTC. Amino acid sequence: CAGRWTGEETQYF. The chain combines TRBV25-1 with TRBJ2-5, with 7 bases identical to TRBD1. CDR3 length: 13 amino acids. V trimming: 11 bases; J trimming: 3 bases; junction bases outside the gene matches: 9. The V gene's germline CDR1 is MGHDK and CDR2 SYGVNS.

The rearrangement uses TRBV5-1 and TRBJ2-5, with 9 bases that match TRBD2. V lost 0 bases, J lost 5 bases, and 14 bases stayed unmatched. Germline values: CDR1 SGHRS, CDR2 YFSETQ. CDR3 length: 18 residues. CDR3 in amino acids: CASSLAASGAPLAETQYF. The CDR3 region has the DNA TGCGCCAGCAGCTTGGCGGCTAGCGGGGCCCCATTAGCGGAGACCCAGTACTTC.

V is TRBV27 and J is TRBJ2-4; D is possibly TRBD1 (6 bases). Between the trimmed V and J ends, which lost 3 bases and 11 bases, there was a span of 23 bases. The CDR3 loop spans 16 amino acids. In germline, CDR1 is MNHEY, CDR2 SMNVEV (reference sequence). In nucleotides, the CDR3 is TGTGCCAGCAGTTTTTCAGGACAGTCCCTCCAAAAGGTTCAGTACTTC. Its translation: CASSFSGQSLQKVQYF.

On this clonotype: A single base separates this from a much larger clone, so it may be a read error. CDR3 protein: CASSQDSASGSNEQYF. The DNA for the CDR3 is TGCGCCAGCAGCCAAGATAGCGCTAGCGGGAGTAACGAGCAGTACTTC. The gene calls are TRBV4-1 and TRBJ2-7; 10 nucleotides line up with TRBD2. The CDR3 runs to 16 residues. CDR1 is MGHRA, CDR2 YSYEKL, per germline. The trim removed 0 bases at V and 5 bases at J, leaving 7 bases unmatched.

The chain uses TRBV7-9 and TRBJ2-1; 8 nucleotides line up with TRBD2. The CDR3 is 15 amino acids. J gave up 2 bases and V 5 bases, and 5 bases lay outside the gene matches. Germline-derived CDR1 and CDR2 are SEHNR and FQNEAQ (reference sequence). The CDR3 sequence: CASSQTSVTYNEQFF. CDR3 coding DNA: TGTGCCAGCAGCCAGACTAGCGTGACCTACAATGAGCAGTTCTTC.

CDR3 loop: CASSLGQGPGVQETQYF. DNA for the CDR3: TGTGCCAGCAGCCTGGGACAGGGCCCGGGGGTCCAAGAGACCCAGTACTTC. J is TRBJ2-5 and V is TRBV4-2, with TRBD1 identical over 9 bases. The V and J ends lost 4 bases and 1 base, in that order; junction bases with no gene match: 10. CDR3 length: 17 residues. Germline V gene lookup returns CDR1 LGHNA and CDR2 YNFKEQ.

The gene calls are TRBV6-5 and TRBJ2-7, with 9 bases matching TRBD2. The junction had 10 bases not matched to a gene; V was cut back by 7 bases and J by 0 bases. The CDR3 sequence is 16 residues long. Germline lookup yields CDR1 MNHEY and CDR2 SVGAGI. The CDR3 DNA is TGTGCCAGCACCCAGCGGGGGGAGGTTTACTCCTACGAGCAGTACTTC. This codes for CASTQRGEVYSYEQYF.

The rearrangement uses TRBV7-2 and TRBJ1-2, with D maybe TRBD1 (5 bases). The CDR3 has 13 residues. V was clipped by 5 bases and J by 4 bases, with 11 bases between them. Per the germline V gene, CDR1 is SGHTA and CDR2 is FQGNSA. CDR3 region: CASSHTGAYGYTF. In DNA form, the CDR3 reads TGTGCCAGCAGCCATACCGGGGCCTATGGCTACACCTTC.

On this clonotype itself: This CDR3 is missing its conserved last phenylalanine or tryptophan, likely due to a read error. This chain links TRBV9 with TRBJ2-3, with 10 bases identical to TRBD1. Trimming at V came to 4 bases and at J to 1 base, leaving 6 bases not matched to a gene. Germline CDR1 and CDR2: SGDLS and YYNGEE. There are 16 residues in the CDR3. CDR3 bases: TGTGCCAGCAGCAAATCCGGGACAGGGGGCACAGATACGCAGTATTAT. Its protein is CASSKSGTGGTDTQYY.

The chain combines TRBV20-1 with TRBJ2-1; no definite D call. The CDR3 has 12 amino acids. Germline assignment: CDR1 DFQATT and CDR2 SNEGSKA (reference sequence). Trimming shortened V by 4 bases and J by 10 bases, and 14 bases separated the two germline ends. The CDR3 loop is CSAKPRTREQFF. In DNA form, the CDR3 reads TGCAGTGCTAAGCCCCGGACGCGGGAGCAGTTCTTC.

Only a few counts were recorded for this clonotype. This chain uses TRBV12-3 or TRBV12-4 with TRBJ2-7, with 9 bases lining up with TRBD2. Trimming took 3 bases from V and 3 from J; bases not matched to a gene: 3. The CDR3 has 14 residues. The CDR3 is CASSFERGDYEQYF. The DNA for the CDR3 is TGTGCCAGCAGTTTTGAGCGGGGGGACTACGAGCAGTACTTC.

Comments on this clonotype: A much larger clone is a single base away; this may be a read error. The V and J genes are TRBV7-3 and TRBJ2-1; 16 bases agree with TRBD2. Germline CDR1 and CDR2: SGHTA and FQGTGA. This CDR3 has 18 residues. CDR3 DNA: TGTGCCGGCAGCGAGGGACTAGCGGGAGGGCTACCCTACAATGAGCAGTTCTTC. It yields the protein CAGSEGLAGGLPYNEQFF.

A few counts support this clonotype. V gene TRBV5-1 combines with J gene TRBJ1-6; possibly TRBD1 for D (5 bases). The CDR3 extends over 14 amino acids. Trimming pared 1 base from V and 6 bases from J, leaving 8 bases between. CDR1 and CDR2 (germline): SGHRS, YFSETQ. The CDR3 here is CASSLTGLNSPLHF. The CDR3 region has the DNA TGCGCCAGCAGCTTGACAGGTCTTAATTCACCCCTCCACTTT.

The rearrangement joins TRBV12-3 or TRBV12-4 to TRBJ2-3, with D perhaps TRBD1 (6 bases). With 5 bases removed from V and 4 bases from J, the gap between germline ends came to 16 bases. The CDR3 is 15 amino acids. DNA for the CDR3: TGTGCCAGCAGTCACGAGGGGGTGAGCGCAGATACGCAGTATTTT. It is translated as CASSHEGVSADTQYF.

This clonotype was seen a few times. The chain joins TRBV6-1 to TRBJ2-5; perhaps D is TRBD1 or TRBD2 (5 bases each). Trimming removed 6 bases from V and 7 bases from J, with 18 bases in between. The CDR3 covers 14 residues. CDR1 MNHNS and CDR2 SASEGT come from the germline V gene. The CDR3 sequence is CASRGRGDEWTQYF. CDR3 DNA sequence: TGTGCCAGCAGGGGGAGAGGGGACGAGTGGACCCAGTACTTC.

V gene TRBV7-6 combines with J gene TRBJ1-1; 10 nucleotides line up with TRBD1. Unmatched junction bases numbered 11, after V lost 4 bases and J lost 6 bases. The V gene's germline CDR1 is SGHVS and CDR2 FNYEAQ. This CDR3 has 16 residues. DNA for the CDR3: TGTGCCAGCAGCTACCGGGACAGGGGTGTTGGCTCTGAAGCTTTCTTT. Translating it yields CASSYRDRGVGSEAFF.

This clonotype has a handful of counts. The chain combines TRBV5-1 with TRBJ2-3; TRBD2 aligns across 8 bases. V trimming: 0 bases; J trimming: 4 bases; junction bases outside the gene matches: 4. The CDR3 is 15 residues long. CDR1 and CDR2 from the germline V gene are SGHRS and YFSETQ. CDR3 in amino acids: CASSLEVSGADTQYF. CDR3 sequence (DNA): TGCGCCAGCAGCTTGGAGGTTAGCGGGGCAGATACGCAGTATTTT. The full variable domain, with the rest looked up from reference TRBV5-1 and TRBJ2-3, is KAGVTQTPRYLIKTRGQQVTLSCSPISGHRSVSWYQQTPGQGLQFLFEYFSETQRNKGNFPGRFSGRQFSNSRSEMNVSTLELGDSALYLCASSLEVSGADTQYFGPGTRLTVL.

This clonotype was counted a single time. DNA for the CDR3: TGTGCCAGCAGCTCCCCGTTTCCGAATGGCTACACCTTC. It yields the protein CASSSPFPNGYTF. The chain uses TRBV7-9 and TRBJ1-2; D remains unclear. Trimming cost V 4 bases and J 6 bases, with 12 bases left between them. Looked up from germline, CDR1 is SEHNR and CDR2 is FQNEAQ (reference sequence). This CDR3 spans 13 amino acids.

This chain uses TRBV29-1 with TRBJ2-1, with TRBD2 matching over 10 bases. The CDR3 sequence is 16 residues long. The germline V gene has CDR1 SQVTM and CDR2 ANQGSEA. V was pared by 2 bases and J by 1 base, with 5 bases of the junction left unmatched. CDR3 region: CSVEPGLATSYNEQFF. The CDR3 nucleotides read TGCAGCGTTGAACCGGGACTAGCGACATCCTACAATGAGCAGTTCTTC.

The CDR3 is CASSVEGTGWGNTEAFF. The CDR3 DNA reads TGTGCCAGCAGCGTAGAGGGGACAGGTTGGGGGAACACTGAAGCTTTCTTT. This chain joins TRBV9 and TRBJ1-1; 8 bases match TRBD1. The germline V gene has CDR1 SGDLS and CDR2 YYNGEE. This CDR3 is 17 amino acids long. With V trimmed by 0 bases and J by 1 base, 8 bases remained unmatched.

The J gene is TRBJ2-3, the V gene TRBV20-1; TRBD1 matches at 8 bases. The CDR3 is made up of 14 amino acids. V trimming: 5 bases; J trimming: 5 bases; junction bases outside the gene matches: 9. Looked up from germline, CDR1 is DFQATT and CDR2 is SNEGSKA (reference sequence). CDR3: CSAVDRGDGDTQYF. The DNA for the CDR3 is TGCAGTGCTGTTGACAGGGGAGACGGAGATACGCAGTATTTT.

This clonotype was seen ten or more times. The chain combines TRBV20-1 with TRBJ2-1; TRBD2 agrees at 7 bases. CDR3 length equals 14 residues. The V and J ends lost 1 base and 6 bases, in that order; junction bases with no gene match: 6. Germline CDR1 reads DFQATT; CDR2 reads SNEGSKA (reference sequence). DNA for the CDR3: TGCAGTGCTAGAGGCGGGAGTTCGGGCAATGAGCAGTTCTTC. Its protein product is CSARGGSSGNEQFF.